This passage covers 18 T cell receptor beta chains from one sample sequenced in a study of blood T cell repertoires in COVID-19. Data came from immunoSEQ multiplex PCR; TCRdb stores just in-frame clones and leaves some out. The sample contains just over 200,000 clones, about three quarters of which appear only once. The sequencing input was peripheral blood. The receptors come from a woman aged 70-85 years with acute or convalescent COVID-19.

The chain has TRBV19 and TRBJ1-1; 7 nucleotides line up with TRBD1. J was trimmed by 3 bases and V by 7 bases; bases with no gene match: 11. The CDR3 runs to 15 residues. CDR1 is LNHDA and CDR2 is SQIVND in the germline V gene (reference sequence). The CDR3, as DNA: TGTGCCAGTACCCTGAGGAAGGGGGCCCACACTGAAGCTTTCTTT. This codes for CASTLRKGAHTEAFF.

This chain connects TRBV7-3 to TRBJ1-1; 7 nucleotides align to TRBD1. Looked up from germline, CDR1 is SGHTA and CDR2 is FQGTGA. V trimming: 5 bases; J trimming: 0 bases; junction bases outside the gene matches: 6. The CDR3 consists of 15 residues. CDR3 nucleotides: TGTGCCAGCAGCCCGACAGGGACCCTGAACACTGAAGCTTTCTTT. Protein product: CASSPTGTLNTEAFF. Combining the CDR3 with reference TRBV7-3 and TRBJ1-1 gives the whole variable domain GAGVSQTPSNKVTEKGKYVELRCDPISGHTALYWYRQSLGQGPEFLIYFQGTGAADDSGLPNDRFFAVRPEGSVSTLKIQRTERGDSAVYLCASSPTGTLNTEAFFGQGTRLTVV.

The chain recombines TRBV11-3 with TRBJ2-2; a weak D match, TRBD1 (5 bases). The CDR3 totals 15 residues. From germline, CDR1 is SGHNT and CDR2 YENEEA. V lost 5 bases to trimming and J lost 6 bases, with 16 bases between them. The CDR3 spells CASSGRGSSPGELFF. The CDR3 bases are TGTGCCAGCAGCGGTAGGGGTAGCAGCCCCGGGGAGCTGTTTTTT.

This clone came up a few times. This chain links TRBV3-1 (or the pseudogene TRBV3-2) with TRBJ2-5; D is undetermined. Germline loops: CDR1 LGHDT, CDR2 YNNKEL (reference sequence). Deletions cut 4 bases from V and 2 bases from J, with 8 bases between. The CDR3 consists of 13 residues. Here the CDR3 reads CASSPRNQETQYF. In DNA, the CDR3 is TGTGCCAGCAGCCCCAGGAATCAAGAGACCCAGTACTTC.

The chain couples TRBV6-1 to TRBJ1-4; 10 nucleotides align to TRBD1. Per germline, CDR1 MNHNS and CDR2 SASEGT. The CDR3 loop spans 16 amino acids. The junction had 9 bases not matched to a gene; V was cut back by 3 bases and J by 8 bases. Here the CDR3 reads CASSERTGGIGEKLFF. Here the CDR3 DNA reads TGTGCCAGCAGTGAGCGGACAGGGGGGATTGGAGAAAAACTGTTTTTT.

The chain employs TRBV5-1 and TRBJ2-1; 9 bases are a match to TRBD2. The CDR3 totals 19 residues. The ends lost 4 bases at V and 2 bases at J; junction bases unmatched: 16. Germline CDR1 and CDR2: SGHRS and YFSETQ. CDR3 region: CASSSISSPSSGTYNEQFF. Here the CDR3 DNA reads TGCGCCAGCAGCAGTATATCTTCCCCCTCTAGCGGGACCTACAATGAGCAGTTCTTC.

The CDR3 bases are TGCAGCGCCCGGACTAGCTCCTACAATGAGCAGTTCTTC. It encodes CSARTSSYNEQFF. The chain has TRBV29-1 and TRBJ2-1; 7 bases are shared with TRBD2. The V gene end was trimmed by 7 bases and the J gene end by 0 bases; junction bases not matched to a gene: 3. CDR3 size: 13 residues. Germline lookup yields CDR1 SQVTM and CDR2 ANQGSEA.

This rearrangement joins TRBV18 to TRBJ1-5; D might be TRBD1 (6 bases). Germline lookup yields CDR1 KGHSH and CDR2 LQKENI. The CDR3 contains 14 residues. Trimming cost V 6 bases and J 4 bases, with 13 bases left between them. In DNA, the CDR3 is TGTGCCAGCTCGGAAGGACAGCAAAATCAGCCCCAGCATTTT. This codes for CASSEGQQNQPQHF. Based on the CDR3 plus reference TRBV18 and TRBJ1-5, the full variable domain is NAGVMQNPRHLVRRRGQEARLRCSPMKGHSHVYWYRQLPEEGLKFMVYLQKENIIDESGMPKERFSAEFPKEGPSILRIQQVVRGDSAAYFCASSEGQQNQPQHFGDGTRLSIL.

This clone has a handful of counts. J is TRBJ1-5 and V is TRBV28; 7 nucleotides line up with TRBD1. The V gene end was trimmed by 5 bases and the J gene end by 5 bases; junction bases not matched to a gene: 3. This CDR3 is built from 13 residues. Germline V gene sequence: CDR1 MDHEN, CDR2 SYDVKM. The CDR3 sequence is CASSTDRDQPQHF. The CDR3 coding sequence is TGTGCCAGCAGTACCGACAGGGATCAGCCCCAGCATTTT.

The chain links TRBV19 to TRBJ2-1; no clear D. This CDR3 has 15 amino acids. The germline V and J ends were trimmed by 1 base and 4 bases, with 11 bases remaining between them. CDR1 LNHDA and CDR2 SQIVND come from the germline V gene (reference sequence). The CDR3 coding sequence is TGTGCCAGTAGTATAGTGTTAAACCGGTACAATGAGCAGTTCTTC. It is translated as CASSIVLNRYNEQFF.

Note on this clone: One end of the junction varies from germline; a read error may be responsible. V is TRBV28 and J is TRBJ1-1, with 7 bases matching TRBD1. Germline CDR1 reads MDHEN; CDR2 reads SYDVKM. CDR3 size: 14 residues. CDR3 protein: CASGLEGAGTEAFF. The CDR3 coding sequence is TGTGCCAGCGGTTTGGAGGGGGCTGGCACTGAAGCTTTCTTT.

The rearrangement links TRBV27 to TRBJ2-7; a possible D gene is TRBD2 (6 bases). The V and J ends lost 1 base and 5 bases respectively, with 24 bases between them. Germline V CDR1 and CDR2: MNHEY, SMNVEV (reference sequence). The CDR3 totals 18 residues. CDR3 nucleotides: TGTGCCAGCAGTTTATTCCCTCTTGTTCGGGAGTTGAACCACGAGCAGTACTTC. As protein: CASSLFPLVRELNHEQYF.

This chain links TRBV30 with TRBJ2-3, with TRBD2 identical over 8 bases. The ends lost 3 bases at V and 2 bases at J; junction bases unmatched: 7. Per the germline V gene, CDR1 is GTSNPN and CDR2 is SVGIG (reference sequence). This CDR3 has 15 amino acids. CDR3 loop: CAWRALAGFTDTQYF. CDR3 DNA: TGTGCCTGGAGGGCCCTAGCGGGCTTCACAGATACGCAGTATTTT.

The V gene is TRBV4-1, the J gene TRBJ1-3; TRBD1 matches at 12 bases. The CDR3 runs 16 residues. Germline trimming cut 4 bases from V and 3 bases from J; bases unmatched to any gene: 4. Germline-derived CDR1 and CDR2 are MGHRA and YSYEKL. CDR3 coding DNA: TGCGCCAGCAGCCCGGGACAGGGGGCGCTTGGAAACACCATATATTTT. Translating gives CASSPGQGALGNTIYF.

The J gene is TRBJ2-1, the V gene TRBV27, with 13 bases matching TRBD2. Germline values: CDR1 MNHEY, CDR2 SMNVEV (reference sequence). The CDR3 totals 18 residues. After removal of 2 bases from V and 8 bases from J, the junction contained 12 bases not matched to a gene. The CDR3 is CASSLNGPGTSGKDEQFF. CDR3 DNA: TGTGCCAGCAGTTTAAACGGACCCGGGACTAGCGGGAAAGATGAGCAGTTCTTC.

V and J are TRBV9 and TRBJ2-1; D might be TRBD2 (6 bases). V lost 6 bases and J lost 9, with 16 bases in between. The length of the CDR3 is 13 residues. From germline, CDR1 is SGDLS and CDR2 YYNGEE. The CDR3 is CASTRDRQSEQFF. CDR3 sequence (DNA): TGTGCCAGCACGCGGGATCGTCAATCTGAGCAGTTCTTC.

About this clone: At one end the junction does not follow the germline gene, possibly because of a read error. This sequence joins TRBV7-7 and TRBJ2-1; D is possibly TRBD2 (6 bases). The V gene's germline CDR1 is SSHAT and CDR2 FNYEAQ (reference sequence). The CDR3 consists of 13 residues. The CDR3 nucleotides are TGTGCTAGCAGCTCCTTGGGGGGAGTTGAGCAGTTCTTC. This gives the protein CASSSLGGVEQFF. Combining the CDR3 with reference TRBV7-7 and TRBJ2-1 gives the whole variable domain GAGVSQSPRYKVTKRGQDVTLRCDPISSHATLYWYQQALGQGPEFLTYFNYEAQPDKSGLPSDRFSAERPEGSISTLTIQRTEQRDSAMYRCASSSLGGVEQFFGPGTRLTVL.

The CDR3: CASNLFGTGGNSPLHF. CDR3 bases: TGTGCCAGCAACCTATTTGGGACAGGGGGCAATTCACCCCTCCACTTT. This chain connects TRBV2 to TRBJ1-6; 12 bases fit TRBD1. The germline CDR1 and CDR2 sequences are SNHLY and FYNNEI. The CDR3 loop spans 16 amino acids. The V and J ends lost 7 bases and 7 bases, in that order; junction bases with no gene match: 8.